This record covers a single TCR beta chain. Data came from immunoSEQ multiplex PCR; TCRdb stores just in-frame clones and leaves some out. The sample lists more than 350,000 clones, approximately 91% occurring once. This record belongs to a study of blood T cell repertoires in COVID-19. This CDR3 spans 15 amino acids. Germline values: CDR1 MGHDK, CDR2 SYGVNS. V was shortened by 1 base and J by 3 bases, with 9 bases between the two germline ends. The receptor comes from a woman aged 18 to 35 who had been exposed to COVID-19. This chain connects TRBV25-1 to TRBJ1-4; no clear D gene. Input material: PBMCs or T cells enriched from blood (not recorded which). The CDR3 DNA sequence: TGTGCCAGCAGTGAATCAGAAACCCCTAATGAAAAACTGTTTTTT. Its translation is CASSESETPNEKLFF. Full variable domain (rest looked up from reference TRBV25-1 and TRBJ1-4): EADIYQTPRYLVIGTGKKITLECSQTMGHDKMYWYQQDPGMELHLIHYSYGVNSTEKGDLSSESTVSRIRTEHFPLTLESARPSHTSQYLCASSESETPNEKLFFGSGTQLSVL.